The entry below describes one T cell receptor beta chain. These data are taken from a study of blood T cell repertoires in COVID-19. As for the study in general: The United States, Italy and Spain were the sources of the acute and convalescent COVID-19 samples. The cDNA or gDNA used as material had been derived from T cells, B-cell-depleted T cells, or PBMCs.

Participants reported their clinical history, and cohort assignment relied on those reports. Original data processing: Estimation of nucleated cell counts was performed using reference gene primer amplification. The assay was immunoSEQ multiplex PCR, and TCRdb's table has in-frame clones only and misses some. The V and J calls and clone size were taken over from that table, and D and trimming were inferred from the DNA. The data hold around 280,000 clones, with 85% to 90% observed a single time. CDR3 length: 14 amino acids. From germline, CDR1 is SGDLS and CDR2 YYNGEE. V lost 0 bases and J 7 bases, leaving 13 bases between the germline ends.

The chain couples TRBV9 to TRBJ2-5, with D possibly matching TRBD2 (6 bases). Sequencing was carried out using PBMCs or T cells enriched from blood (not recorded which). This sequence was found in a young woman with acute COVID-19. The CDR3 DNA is TGTGCCAGCAGCGTAGCGGGCCCCGGGAGGACCCAGTACTTC. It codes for CASSVAGPGRTQYF.